The 20 T cell receptor beta chains given below trace back to one sample, sequenced in a study of monozygotic twins with inflammatory bowel disease. TCRdb reanalyzed the 5' RACE reads and collapses them to one entry per CDR3 protein, without DNA. Recorded for this sample: some 400,000 distinct CDR3 sequences. The sequencing sample was made of blood. These receptors originate from a human donor with ulcerative colitis or Crohn's disease, or a healthy co-twin of an affected twin (not recorded which).

The V call is TRBV7-9, the J call TRBJ2-7; TCRdb's D call of TRBD1 is untestable without DNA. CDR3 length equals 14 residues. In germline, CDR1 is SEHNR, CDR2 FQNEAQ (reference sequence). The CDR3 loop is CASSLGTGEDEQYF. The full variable domain, with the rest looked up from reference TRBV7-9 and TRBJ2-7, is DTGVSQNPRHKITKRGQNVTFRCDPISEHNRLYWYRQTLGQGPEFLTYFQNEAQLEKSRLLSDRFSAERPKGSFSTLEIQRTEQGDSAMYLCASSLGTGEDEQYFGPGTRLTVT.

The chain links TRBV6-1 to TRBJ1-1; checking the TCRdb D call of TRBD1 is not possible without DNA. CDR3 size: 17 residues. Germline CDR1 reads MNHNS; CDR2 reads SASEGT. The chain's CDR3 is CASRPLPGTGTSTEAFF.

The chain uses TRBV6-2 or TRBV6-3 and TRBJ2-2; the D call from TCRdb, TRBD1, cannot be confirmed without DNA. The CDR3 sequence is 15 residues long. Germline CDR1 is MNHEY and CDR2 is SVGEGT. This CDR3 is CASSYYRPNTGELFF.

The genes are TRBV19 and TRBJ1-1. This CDR3 has 12 amino acids. Germline V gene lookup returns CDR1 LNHDA and CDR2 SQIVND (reference sequence). Here the CDR3 reads CASNTIGTEAFF. Supplemented by reference TRBV19 and TRBJ1-1, the full variable domain reads DGGITQSPKYLFRKEGQNVTLSCEQNLNHDAMYWYRQDPGQGLRLIYYSQIVNDFQKGDIAEGYSVSREKKESFPLTVTSAQKNPTAFYLCASNTIGTEAFFGQGTRLTVV.

The rearrangement uses TRBV7-2 and TRBJ1-5. CDR1 is SGHTA and CDR2 is FQGNSA in the germline V gene. The CDR3 length is 16 residues. CDR3 residues: CASSSTKGFGNQPQHF.

The chain has TRBV10-3 and TRBJ2-1. This CDR3 has 11 residues. CDR1 and CDR2 (germline): ENHRY, SYGVKD. CDR3 sequence reads: CAISEHNEQFF.

The genes are TRBV5-1 and TRBJ2-1; the TCRdb D gene call, TRBD2, has no DNA to confirm it. This CDR3 is built from 14 residues. Germline CDR1 is SGHRS and CDR2 is YFSETQ. The CDR3 here is CASKGTSGLNEQFF.

CDR3 loop: CASTSSWGTQYF. The rearrangement links TRBV5-6 to TRBJ2-5. Germline V gene sequence: CDR1 SGHDT, CDR2 YYEEEE. CDR3 size: 12 residues. Full variable domain (missing parts from reference TRBV5-6 and TRBJ2-5): DAGVTQSPTHLIKTRGQQVTLRCSPKSGHDTVSWYQQALGQGPQFIFQYYEEEERQRGNFPDRFSGHQFPNYSSELNVNALLLGDSALYLCASTSSWGTQYFGPGTRLLVL.

The chain carries TRBV7-8 and TRBJ2-3. The length of the CDR3 is 14 residues. Germline values: CDR1 SGHVS, CDR2 FQNEAQ. CDR3 protein: CASIIAGNTDTQYF.

This chain joins TRBV10-3 and TRBJ1-2; there is no DNA to check the TCRdb D call of TRBD1. This CDR3 is 15 amino acids long. Germline CDR1 and CDR2: ENHRY and SYGVKD. The CDR3 region is CAISDDRADSSGYTF.

The chain is built from TRBV5-1 and TRBJ1-1; TCRdb's D gene call, TRBD1, goes unchecked for lack of DNA. The V gene's germline CDR1 is SGHRS and CDR2 YFSETQ. The CDR3 contains 14 residues. The CDR3 protein is CASSPGRATTEAFF. Combining the CDR3 with reference TRBV5-1 and TRBJ1-1 gives the whole variable domain KAGVTQTPRYLIKTRGQQVTLSCSPISGHRSVSWYQQTPGQGLQFLFEYFSETQRNKGNFPGRFSGRQFSNSRSEMNVSTLELGDSALYLCASSPGRATTEAFFGQGTRLTVV.

The chain combines TRBV6-5 with TRBJ2-2. This CDR3 has 12 residues. Germline V gene data show CDR1 as MNHEY and CDR2 as SVGAGI. CDR3 residues: CASSIGTGELFF.

The chain combines TRBV24-1 with TRBJ2-2; TCRdb designates TRBD2, a call that cannot be tested without DNA. The CDR3 is 16 residues long. CDR1 and CDR2 from the germline V gene are KGHDR and SFDVKD. CDR3 sequence reads: CATSDPGLENTGELFF.

This chain links TRBV24-1 with TRBJ2-5. Germline V gene data show CDR1 as KGHDR and CDR2 as SFDVKD. This CDR3 is 15 amino acids long. The CDR3 sequence is CATSDSGSEAETQYF.

This chain links TRBV12-3 or TRBV12-4 with TRBJ2-3; TCRdb designates TRBD2, a call that cannot be tested without DNA. The CDR3 loop spans 15 amino acids. The CDR3 region is CASSEDLSGTDTQYF.

CDR3 sequence reads: CAWSVLGGGQPQHF. The chain joins TRBV30 to TRBJ1-5; TCRdb selects TRBD1, and the lack of DNA leaves this call unchecked. The CDR3 covers 14 residues. Germline lookup yields CDR1 GTSNPN and CDR2 SVGIG (reference sequence). The complete variable domain, with remaining parts taken from reference TRBV30 and TRBJ1-5, reads SQTIHQWPATLVQPVGSPLSLECTVEGTSNPNLYWYRQAAGRGLQLLFYSVGIGQISSEVPQNLSASRPQDRQFILSSKKLLLSDSGFYLCAWSVLGGGQPQHFGDGTRLSIL.

The chain employs TRBV20-1 and TRBJ2-2. The germline CDR1 and CDR2 sequences are DFQATT and SNEGSKA (reference sequence). The CDR3 loop spans 15 amino acids. The CDR3 here is CNAIEVFANTGELFF.

The chain has TRBV4-2 and TRBJ1-4; there is no DNA to check the TCRdb D call of TRBD1. Germline V CDR1 and CDR2: LGHNA, YNFKEQ. The CDR3 extends over 16 amino acids. The CDR3 loop reads CASSQDAGTDNEKLFF.

J is TRBJ1-2 and V is TRBV5-1. The CDR3 is made up of 16 amino acids. Germline assignment: CDR1 SGHRS and CDR2 YFSETQ. CDR3 sequence reads: CASSLDGGASYVHYTF.

The V and J genes are TRBV2 and TRBJ2-6; TCRdb indicates TRBD1, and absent DNA this call remains unverified. Germline V gene data show CDR1 as SNHLY and CDR2 as FYNNEI. The CDR3 loop spans 15 amino acids. Here the CDR3 reads CASSGGPSGANVLTF.